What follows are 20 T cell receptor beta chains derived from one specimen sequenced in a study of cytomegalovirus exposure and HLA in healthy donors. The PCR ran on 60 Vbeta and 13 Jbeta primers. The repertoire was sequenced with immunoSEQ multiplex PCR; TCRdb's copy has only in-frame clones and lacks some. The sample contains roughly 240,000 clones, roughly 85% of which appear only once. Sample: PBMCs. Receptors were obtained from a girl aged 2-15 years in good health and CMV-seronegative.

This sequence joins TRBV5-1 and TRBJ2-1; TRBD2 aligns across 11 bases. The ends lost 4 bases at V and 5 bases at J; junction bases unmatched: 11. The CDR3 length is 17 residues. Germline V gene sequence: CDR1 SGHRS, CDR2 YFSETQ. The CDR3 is CASSPPKTSGADNEQFF. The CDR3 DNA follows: TGCGCCAGCAGCCCACCTAAGACTAGCGGGGCTGACAATGAGCAGTTCTTC.

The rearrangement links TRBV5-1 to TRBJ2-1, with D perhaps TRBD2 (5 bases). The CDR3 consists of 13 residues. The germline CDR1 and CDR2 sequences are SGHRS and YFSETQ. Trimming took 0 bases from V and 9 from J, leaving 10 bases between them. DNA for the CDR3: TGCGCCAGCAGCTTGGGTGACGGAGGTGAGCAGTTCTTC. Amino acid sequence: CASSLGDGGEQFF.

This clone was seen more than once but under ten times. For the CDR3, the DNA is TGTGCCAGCAGCCGAGAGACTTACTCCTACGAGCAGTACTTC. The encoded protein is CASSRETYSYEQYF. This sequence joins TRBV4-2 and TRBJ2-7, with unresolved D. V was trimmed by 4 bases and J by 0 bases, leaving 10 bases between them. Germline CDR1 LGHNA, CDR2 YNFKEQ. CDR3 length: 14 residues.

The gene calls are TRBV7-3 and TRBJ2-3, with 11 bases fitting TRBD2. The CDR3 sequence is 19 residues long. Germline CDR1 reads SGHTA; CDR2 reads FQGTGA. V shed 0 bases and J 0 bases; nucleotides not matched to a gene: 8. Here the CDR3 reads CASSLTPLAGGASTDTQYF. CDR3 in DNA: TGTGCCAGCAGCTTAACACCGCTAGCGGGGGGTGCTAGCACAGATACGCAGTATTTT.

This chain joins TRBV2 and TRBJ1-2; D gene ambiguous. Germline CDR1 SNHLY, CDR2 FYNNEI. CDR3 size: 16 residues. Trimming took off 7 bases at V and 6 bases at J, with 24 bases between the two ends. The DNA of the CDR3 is TGTGCCAGCACTAGCGTGCGGGCACCCTTAAACCATGGCTACACCTTC. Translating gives CASTSVRAPLNHGYTF.

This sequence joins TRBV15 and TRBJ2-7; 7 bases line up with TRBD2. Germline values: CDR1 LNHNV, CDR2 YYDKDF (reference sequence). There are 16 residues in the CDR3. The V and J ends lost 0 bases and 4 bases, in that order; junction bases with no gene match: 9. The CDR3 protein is CATSREGAGRRYEQYF. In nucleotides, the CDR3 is TGTGCCACCAGCAGAGAGGGAGCGGGAAGGCGGTACGAGCAGTACTTC. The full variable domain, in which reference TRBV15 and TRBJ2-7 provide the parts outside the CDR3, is DAMVIQNPRYQVTQFGKPVTLSCSQTLNHNVMYWYQQKSSQAPKLLFHYYDKDFNNEADTPDNFQSRRPNTSFCFLDIRSPGLGDTAMYLCATSREGAGRRYEQYFGPGTRLTVT.

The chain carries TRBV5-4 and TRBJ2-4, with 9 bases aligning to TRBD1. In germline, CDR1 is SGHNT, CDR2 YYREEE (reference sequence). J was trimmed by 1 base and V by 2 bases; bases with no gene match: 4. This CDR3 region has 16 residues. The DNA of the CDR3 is TGTGCCAGCAGCTTTGGGGGGACAGGGGCCAAAAACATTCAGTACTTC. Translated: CASSFGGTGAKNIQYF.

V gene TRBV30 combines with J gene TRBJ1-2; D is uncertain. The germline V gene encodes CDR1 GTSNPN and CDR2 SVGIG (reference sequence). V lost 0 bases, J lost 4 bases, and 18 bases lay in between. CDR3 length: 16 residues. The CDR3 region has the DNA TGTGCCTGGAGTGTACGTAGCAGTCTAAGCCCCTATGGCTACACCTTC. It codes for CAWSVRSSLSPYGYTF.

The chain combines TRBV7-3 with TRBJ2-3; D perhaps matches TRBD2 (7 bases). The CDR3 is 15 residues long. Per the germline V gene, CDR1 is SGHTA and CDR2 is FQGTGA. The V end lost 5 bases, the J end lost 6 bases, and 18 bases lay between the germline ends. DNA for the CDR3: TGTGCCAGCAGCCGCGGGGGCCAAGTAGGGGATACGCAGTATTTT. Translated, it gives CASSRGGQVGDTQYF.

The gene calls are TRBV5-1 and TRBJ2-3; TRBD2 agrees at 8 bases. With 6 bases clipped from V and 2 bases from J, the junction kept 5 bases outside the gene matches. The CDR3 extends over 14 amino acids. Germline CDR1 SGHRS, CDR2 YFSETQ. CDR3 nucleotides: TGCGCCAGCACGAGCGGGGGACTCACAGATACGCAGTATTTT. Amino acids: CASTSGGLTDTQYF.

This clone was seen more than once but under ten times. In nucleotides, the CDR3 is TGTGCCAGCAGCCCTCAGAATTCACCCCTCCACTTT. Translated: CASSPQNSPLHF. The chain couples TRBV7-9 to TRBJ1-6; D gene ambiguous. This CDR3 has 12 residues. The V gene's germline CDR1 is SEHNR and CDR2 FQNEAQ (reference sequence). Trimming left V 5 bases short and J 7 bases short, with 6 bases between.

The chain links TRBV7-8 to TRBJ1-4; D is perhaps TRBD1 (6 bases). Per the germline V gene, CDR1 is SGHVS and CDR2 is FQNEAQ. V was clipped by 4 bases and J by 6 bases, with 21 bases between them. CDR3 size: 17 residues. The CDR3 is CASSSYSGVYAYEKLFF. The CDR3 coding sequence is TGTGCCAGCAGCTCCTACTCAGGGGTATACGCTTATGAAAAACTGTTTTTT.

CDR3 nucleotides: TGTGCCAGCAGTCCAGGGGGCGCCTATGGCTACACCTTC. This gives the protein CASSPGGAYGYTF. The V and J genes are TRBV5-4 and TRBJ1-2, with 8 bases matching TRBD1. Germline assignment: CDR1 SGHNT and CDR2 YYREEE (reference sequence). This CDR3 has 13 amino acids. V was pared by 5 bases and J by 4 bases, with 4 bases of the junction left unmatched.

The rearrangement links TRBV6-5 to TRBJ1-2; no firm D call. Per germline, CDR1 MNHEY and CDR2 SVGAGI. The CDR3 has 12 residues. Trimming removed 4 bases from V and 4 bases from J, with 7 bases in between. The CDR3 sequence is CASSWAGYGYTF. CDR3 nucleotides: TGTGCCAGCAGTTGGGCAGGCTATGGCTACACCTTC.

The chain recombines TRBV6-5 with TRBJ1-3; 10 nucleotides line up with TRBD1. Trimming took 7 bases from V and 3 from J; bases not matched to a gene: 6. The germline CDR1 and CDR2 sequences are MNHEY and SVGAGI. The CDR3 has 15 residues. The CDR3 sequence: CASKGQGVGGNTIYF. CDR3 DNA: TGTGCCAGCAAAGGACAGGGGGTGGGTGGAAACACCATATATTTT.

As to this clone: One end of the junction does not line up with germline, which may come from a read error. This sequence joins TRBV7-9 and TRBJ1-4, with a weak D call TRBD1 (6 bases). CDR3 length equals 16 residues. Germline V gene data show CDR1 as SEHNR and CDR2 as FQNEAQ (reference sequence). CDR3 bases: TGTTCCAGCAGCTTAAAAGGTGGTGGGGGCGGTGAAAAACTGTTTTTT. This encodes CSSSLKGGGGGEKLFF.

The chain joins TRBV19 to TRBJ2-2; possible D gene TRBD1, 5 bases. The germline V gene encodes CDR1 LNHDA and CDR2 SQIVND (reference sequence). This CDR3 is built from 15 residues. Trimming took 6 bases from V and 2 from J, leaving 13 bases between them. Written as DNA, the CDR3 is TGTGCCAGTAGGCCAGGCAGGGAAAACACCGGGGAGCTGTTTTTT. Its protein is CASRPGRENTGELFF.

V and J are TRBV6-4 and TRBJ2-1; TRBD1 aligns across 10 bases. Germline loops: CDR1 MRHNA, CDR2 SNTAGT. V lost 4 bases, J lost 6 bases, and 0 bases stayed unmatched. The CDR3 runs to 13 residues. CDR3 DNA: TGTGCCAGCAGTGGGACAGGGGGCAATGAGCAGTTCTTC. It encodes CASSGTGGNEQFF.

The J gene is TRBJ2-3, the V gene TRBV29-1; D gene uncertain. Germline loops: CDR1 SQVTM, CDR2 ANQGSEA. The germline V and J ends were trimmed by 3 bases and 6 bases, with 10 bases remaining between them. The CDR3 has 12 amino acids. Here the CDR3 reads CSVEPVKDTQYF. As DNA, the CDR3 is TGCAGCGTTGAGCCAGTTAAGGATACGCAGTATTTT.

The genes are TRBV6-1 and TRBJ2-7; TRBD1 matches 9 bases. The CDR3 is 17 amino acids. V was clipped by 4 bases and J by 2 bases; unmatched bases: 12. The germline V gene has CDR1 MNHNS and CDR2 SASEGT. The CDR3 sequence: CASSGPGTGNTAYEQYF. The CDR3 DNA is TGTGCCAGCAGTGGGCCCGGGACAGGGAATACGGCCTACGAGCAGTACTTC.